These 19 T cell receptor beta chains originate from one sample sequenced in a study of blood T cell repertoires in COVID-19. Produced via immunoSEQ multiplex PCR; TCRdb's table is partial and in-frame only. The top ten clones hold approximately 15% of a sample with around 60,000 clones, approximately 80% of them seen once. Sequencing was performed on peripheral blood. These TCRs come from a man older than 75 with acute or convalescent COVID-19.

The chain links TRBV5-8 to TRBJ1-5, with D maybe TRBD1 (5 bases). Germline-derived CDR1 and CDR2 are SGHTS and YDEGEE. There are 14 residues in the CDR3. V gave up 4 bases and J gave up 0 bases, with 8 bases separating them. The CDR3 bases are TGTGCCAGCAGCCCGGACAATAGCAATCAGCCCCAGCATTTT. Translating it yields CASSPDNSNQPQHF.

The chain employs TRBV11-2 and TRBJ2-7; 9 positions match TRBD1. The junction had 5 bases not matched to a gene; V was cut back by 3 bases and J by 5 bases. Germline V gene data show CDR1 as SGHAT and CDR2 as FQNNGV. This CDR3 region has 14 residues. CDR3 coding DNA: TGTGCCAGCAGCTTGTCCGGGACAGGGAACGAGCAGTACTTC. The encoded protein is CASSLSGTGNEQYF.

The J gene is TRBJ1-4, the V gene TRBV2; 8 positions match TRBD1. Germline CDR1 and CDR2: SNHLY and FYNNEI. This CDR3 comprises 13 residues. V lost 10 bases to trimming and J lost 1 base; unmatched junction nucleotides: 2. CDR3 sequence reads: CATTGVTNEKLFF. In DNA, the CDR3 is TGTGCCACGACAGGGGTAACTAATGAAAAACTGTTTTTT.

The V gene is TRBV9, the J gene TRBJ2-5; TRBD1 agrees at 7 bases. CDR1 is SGDLS and CDR2 is YYNGEE in the germline V gene. Trimming removed 2 bases from V and 4 bases from J; junction bases left unmatched: 5. The CDR3 loop spans 14 amino acids. This CDR3 reads CASSVSGGRETQYF. CDR3 sequence (DNA): TGTGCCAGCAGCGTGTCAGGGGGTAGAGAGACCCAGTACTTC.

This clone occurred once. A read error may account for a junction end that differs from germline. This chain uses TRBV24-1 with TRBJ1-3, with a weak D call TRBD1 (6 bases). Germline CDR1 and CDR2: KGHDR and SFDVKD. The CDR3 is 12 amino acids. CDR3 sequence: CATSPSPGQYFF. CDR3 bases: TGTGCCACCAGCCCATCACCCGGACAGTACTTTTTC.

Here the CDR3 reads CASSEALTGVVAKNIQYF. CDR3 bases: TGTGCCAGCAGTGAAGCGCTTACAGGCGTTGTAGCCAAAAACATTCAGTACTTC. The V and J genes are TRBV2 and TRBJ2-4; D might be TRBD1 (5 bases). The CDR3 contains 18 residues. CDR1 is SNHLY and CDR2 is FYNNEI in the germline V gene. The V gene lost 0 bases and the J gene lost 0 bases, with 15 bases spanning the gap.

This clone appeared once. V usage is TRBV11-3 and J usage is TRBJ2-1, with D perhaps TRBD2 (6 bases). Germline CDR1 SGHNT, CDR2 YENEEA. V was shortened by 3 bases and J by 8 bases, with 14 bases between the two germline ends. The CDR3 is 14 amino acids. The CDR3 DNA sequence: TGTGCCAGCAGCTTTAGCGGCGGAGGGGATGAGCAGTTCTTC. It is translated as CASSFSGGGDEQFF.

V and J are TRBV20-1 and TRBJ1-2; 10 bases match TRBD1. CDR3 length: 16 amino acids. Germline V lookup: CDR1 DFQATT, CDR2 SNEGSKA (reference sequence). The V and J ends lost 3 bases and 2 bases, in that order; junction bases with no gene match: 9. The CDR3 bases are TGCAGTGCTAGTCGCCTAGGACAGGGGGGAAACTATGGCTACACCTTC. Its translation: CSASRLGQGGNYGYTF.

The chain has TRBV6-1 and TRBJ2-3, with TRBD1 identical over 9 bases. The CDR3 extends over 17 amino acids. Losses at the gene ends were 2 bases for V and 2 bases for J; bases not matched to a gene: 8. CDR1 MNHNS and CDR2 SASEGT come from the germline V gene. CDR3 in DNA: TGTGCCAGCAGTGAATCCGTGGGACAGGGCTACACAGATACGCAGTATTTT. Translated, it gives CASSESVGQGYTDTQYF.

The chain couples TRBV27 to TRBJ2-7, with 10 positions matching TRBD1. This CDR3 spans 17 amino acids. The germline CDR1 and CDR2 sequences are MNHEY and SMNVEV (reference sequence). Unmatched junction bases numbered 16, after V lost 5 bases and J lost 6 bases. For the CDR3, the DNA is TGTGCCAGCAGTCCGGGACAGGGGAAATCCCTTTTTGGCGAGCAGTACTTC. Its protein is CASSPGQGKSLFGEQYF.

This chain links TRBV3-1 (or the pseudogene TRBV3-2) with TRBJ2-7; possible D gene TRBD1, 6 bases. The CDR3 has 15 amino acids. The V end was cut by 1 base, the J end by 3 bases, with 13 bases between. Germline V gene lookup returns CDR1 LGHDT and CDR2 YNNKEL (reference sequence). The chain's CDR3 is CASSQVGTGIYEQYF. The CDR3 nucleotides are TGTGCCAGCAGCCAAGTGGGAACAGGGATCTACGAGCAGTACTTC.

This chain links TRBV2 with TRBJ1-3; D call uncertain. The germline V and J ends were trimmed by 5 bases and 3 bases, with 20 bases remaining between them. The germline gives CDR1 SNHLY, CDR2 FYNNEI. This CDR3 region has 17 residues. Here the CDR3 reads CASSPNSPLLFGNTIYF. CDR3 in DNA: TGTGCCAGCAGTCCGAATAGTCCCCTATTATTTGGAAACACCATATATTTT.

This clone showed up just a few times. CDR3 sequence reads: CASSADSSGANVLTF. The DNA of the CDR3 is TGCGCCAGCAGCGCGGACAGTTCTGGGGCCAACGTCCTGACTTTC. This chain connects TRBV10-1 to TRBJ2-6, with D tentatively TRBD1 (6 bases). The CDR3 contains 15 residues. Trimming stripped 6 bases from V and 1 base from J, with 10 bases between. Germline-derived CDR1 and CDR2 are WNHNN and SYGVQD (reference sequence).

The table lists this clone with a count of one. This chain uses TRBV6-5 with TRBJ1-6, with D uncertain. This CDR3 spans 12 amino acids. The V end lost 4 bases, the J end lost 10 bases, and 8 bases lay between the germline ends. Germline CDR1 is MNHEY and CDR2 is SVGAGI. The chain's CDR3 is CASSLATSPLHF. In nucleotides, the CDR3 is TGTGCCAGCAGTTTAGCAACATCACCCCTCCACTTT.

This clone was counted a single time. V is TRBV13 and J is TRBJ2-5; 13 bases align to TRBD2. The CDR3 is 16 amino acids. Germline V CDR1 and CDR2: PRHDT, FYEKMQ (reference sequence). The V gene end was trimmed by 4 bases and the J gene end by 5 bases; junction bases not matched to a gene: 7. The CDR3 coding sequence is TGTGCCAGCAGCTCCCGGGGACTAGCGGGGCGGGAGACCCAGTACTTC. Translating it yields CASSSRGLAGRETQYF.

The J gene is TRBJ1-2, the V gene TRBV12-3 or TRBV12-4; D unclear. This CDR3 has 12 residues. Trimming pared 5 bases from V and 8 bases from J, leaving 12 bases between. CDR3 DNA: TGTGCCAGCAGTCTTACAGTGGGCGGCTACACCTTC. Amino acid sequence: CASSLTVGGYTF.

The chain couples TRBV5-1 to TRBJ1-2, with 7 positions matching TRBD1. The CDR3 has 15 amino acids. The junction had 7 bases not matched to a gene; V was cut back by 1 base and J by 4 bases. Germline-derived CDR1 and CDR2 are SGHRS and YFSETQ. Here the CDR3 DNA reads TGCGCCAGCAGCTTGAGGGGGCAGGGAGGCTATGGCTACACCTTC. Translating it yields CASSLRGQGGYGYTF.

V usage is TRBV2 and J usage is TRBJ1-2, with TRBD1 matching over 9 bases. CDR1 SNHLY and CDR2 FYNNEI come from the germline V gene. V gave up 5 bases and J gave up 4 bases; unmatched junction bases: 2. The CDR3 contains 13 residues. CDR3 sequence (DNA): TGTGCCAGCAGTACAGGGGGCGGCTATGGCTACACCTTC. Translation: CASSTGGGYGYTF.

This chain uses TRBV9 with TRBJ1-6; D possibly corresponds to TRBD1 (6 bases). V was trimmed by 0 bases and J by 10 bases, leaving 17 bases between them. The CDR3 runs 16 residues. Germline V gives CDR1 SGDLS, CDR2 YYNGEE. The DNA for the CDR3 is TGTGCCAGCAGCGTAGGGGGGGGCAGGGGCTCGTCACCCCTCCACTTT. Translating it yields CASSVGGGRGSSPLHF.